This TCR beta chain originates from a study of cytomegalovirus exposure and HLA in healthy donors. In the study overall: Unique TCR beta sequences numbering approximately 120 million came from around 180 million T cells in an earlier analysis.

Whole-study results and caveats: According to an earlier analysis, most TCR beta V segments yielded productive rearrangements about 90% or about 30% of the time. Owing to their indistinguishability, certain V segments, notably TRBV6-2 and TRBV6-3, were excluded.

Turning to this clone: The antigen is unknown.

Germline V gene data show CDR1 as SGHRS and CDR2 as YFSETQ. Trimming took 5 bases from V and 2 from J; bases not matched to a gene: 4. This CDR3 region has 14 residues. Vbeta (60) and Jbeta (13) primers were used in the PCR. Original analysis: Counted up in a later analysis, unique TCR beta chains came to some 75 million, with 9.5 million to 13 million shared. Some clones are missing from TCRdb's copy, which holds only in-frame ones; the method was immunoSEQ multiplex PCR. The V and J calls and clone size were taken over from that table, and D and trimming were inferred from the DNA. The table shows 95,000 to 150,000 clones, with 77% occurring only once.

J is TRBJ2-3 and V is TRBV5-1; 8 bases fit TRBD2. The sequenced material came from PBMCs. This clonotype was sampled from a human donor in good health. This chain's CDR3 is CASRSGGTTDTQYF. The CDR3 region has the DNA TGCGCCAGCAGGAGCGGGGGTACCACAGATACGCAGTATTTT.